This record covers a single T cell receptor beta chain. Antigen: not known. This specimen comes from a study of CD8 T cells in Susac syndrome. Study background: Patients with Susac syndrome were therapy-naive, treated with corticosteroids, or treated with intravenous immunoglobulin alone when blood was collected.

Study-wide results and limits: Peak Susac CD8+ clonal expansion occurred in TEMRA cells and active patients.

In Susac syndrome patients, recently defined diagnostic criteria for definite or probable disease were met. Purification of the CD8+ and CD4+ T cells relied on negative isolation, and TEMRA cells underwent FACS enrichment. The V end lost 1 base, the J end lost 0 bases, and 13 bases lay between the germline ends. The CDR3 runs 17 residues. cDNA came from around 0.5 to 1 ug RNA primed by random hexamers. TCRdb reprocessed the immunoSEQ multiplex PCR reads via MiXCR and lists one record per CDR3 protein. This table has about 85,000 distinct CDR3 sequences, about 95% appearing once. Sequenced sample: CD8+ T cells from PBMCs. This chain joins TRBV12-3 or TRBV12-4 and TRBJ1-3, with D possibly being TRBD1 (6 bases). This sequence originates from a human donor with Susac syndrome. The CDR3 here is CASSLGGHPHSGNTIYF. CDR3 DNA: TGTGCCAGCAGTTTAGGGGGACACCCACACTCTGGAAACACCATATATTTT.